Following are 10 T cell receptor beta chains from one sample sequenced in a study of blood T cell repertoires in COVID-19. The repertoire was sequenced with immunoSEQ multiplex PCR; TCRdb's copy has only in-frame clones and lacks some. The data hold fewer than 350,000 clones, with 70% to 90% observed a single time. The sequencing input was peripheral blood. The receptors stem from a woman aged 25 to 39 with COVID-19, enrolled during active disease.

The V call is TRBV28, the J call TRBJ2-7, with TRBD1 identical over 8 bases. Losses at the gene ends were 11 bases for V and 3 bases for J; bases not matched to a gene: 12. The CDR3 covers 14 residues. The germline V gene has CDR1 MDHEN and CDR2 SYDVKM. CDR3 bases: TGTGCCGGTTCGACAGGGGTCGGTTTCTACGAGCAGTACTTC. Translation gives CAGSTGVGFYEQYF.

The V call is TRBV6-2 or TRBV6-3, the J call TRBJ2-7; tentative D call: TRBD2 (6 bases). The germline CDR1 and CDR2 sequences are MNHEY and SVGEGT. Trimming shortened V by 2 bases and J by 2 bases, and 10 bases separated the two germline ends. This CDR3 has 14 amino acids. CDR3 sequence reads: CASSYAAGTYEQYF. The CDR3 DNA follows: TGTGCCAGCAGTTACGCGGCGGGAACCTACGAGCAGTACTTC.

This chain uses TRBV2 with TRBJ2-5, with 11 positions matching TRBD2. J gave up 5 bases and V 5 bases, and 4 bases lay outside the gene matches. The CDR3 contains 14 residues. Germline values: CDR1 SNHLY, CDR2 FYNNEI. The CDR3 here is CASSPIAGGETQYF. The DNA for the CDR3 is TGTGCCAGCAGTCCTATAGCGGGAGGGGAGACCCAGTACTTC.

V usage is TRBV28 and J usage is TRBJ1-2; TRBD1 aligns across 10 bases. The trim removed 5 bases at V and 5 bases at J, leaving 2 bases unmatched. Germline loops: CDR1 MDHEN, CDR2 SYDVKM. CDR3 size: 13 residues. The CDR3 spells CASSKGQGYGYTF. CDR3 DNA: TGTGCCAGCAGTAAGGGACAGGGGTATGGCTACACCTTC.

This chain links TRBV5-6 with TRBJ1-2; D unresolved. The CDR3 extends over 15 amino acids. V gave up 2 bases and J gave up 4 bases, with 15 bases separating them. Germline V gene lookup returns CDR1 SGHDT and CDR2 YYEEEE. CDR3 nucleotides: TGTGCCAGCAGCTTTGATGGCGGATACATCTATGGCTACACCTTC. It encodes CASSFDGGYIYGYTF.

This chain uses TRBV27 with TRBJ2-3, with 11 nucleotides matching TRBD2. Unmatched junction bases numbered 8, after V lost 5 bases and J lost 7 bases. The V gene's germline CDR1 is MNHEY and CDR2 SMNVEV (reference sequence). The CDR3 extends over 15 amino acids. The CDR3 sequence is CASSPRTSGYYTQYF. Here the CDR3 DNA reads TGTGCCAGCAGTCCTCGGACTAGCGGGTATTATACGCAGTATTTT.

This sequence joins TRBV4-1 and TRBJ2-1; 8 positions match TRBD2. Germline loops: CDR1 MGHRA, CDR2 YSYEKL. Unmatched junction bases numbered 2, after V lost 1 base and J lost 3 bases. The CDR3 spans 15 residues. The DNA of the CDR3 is TGCGCCAGCAGCCAAGCGGGGGGGCTCTACAATGAGCAGTTCTTC. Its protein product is CASSQAGGLYNEQFF.

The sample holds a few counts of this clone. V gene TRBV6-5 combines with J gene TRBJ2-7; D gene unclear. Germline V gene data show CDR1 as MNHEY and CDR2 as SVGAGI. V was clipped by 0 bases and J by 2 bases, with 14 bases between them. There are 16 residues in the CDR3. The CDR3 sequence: CASSYSIAIPPYEQYF. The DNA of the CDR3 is TGTGCCAGCAGTTACTCGATAGCTATTCCCCCCTACGAGCAGTACTTC.

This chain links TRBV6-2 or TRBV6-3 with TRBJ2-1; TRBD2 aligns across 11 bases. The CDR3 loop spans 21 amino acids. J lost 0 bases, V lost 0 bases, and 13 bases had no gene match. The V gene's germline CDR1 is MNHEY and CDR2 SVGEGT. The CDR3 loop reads CASSYSLALAGGRSSYNEQFF. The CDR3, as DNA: TGTGCCAGCAGTTACTCCCTCGCCCTAGCGGGGGGACGGAGCTCCTACAATGAGCAGTTCTTC.

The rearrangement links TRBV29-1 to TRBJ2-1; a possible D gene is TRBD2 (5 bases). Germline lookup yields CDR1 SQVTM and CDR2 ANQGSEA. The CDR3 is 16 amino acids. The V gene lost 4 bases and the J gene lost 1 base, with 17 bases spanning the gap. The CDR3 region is CSVVGDKLLSYNEQFF. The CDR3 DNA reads TGCAGCGTTGTGGGAGACAAGTTACTATCCTACAATGAGCAGTTCTTC.